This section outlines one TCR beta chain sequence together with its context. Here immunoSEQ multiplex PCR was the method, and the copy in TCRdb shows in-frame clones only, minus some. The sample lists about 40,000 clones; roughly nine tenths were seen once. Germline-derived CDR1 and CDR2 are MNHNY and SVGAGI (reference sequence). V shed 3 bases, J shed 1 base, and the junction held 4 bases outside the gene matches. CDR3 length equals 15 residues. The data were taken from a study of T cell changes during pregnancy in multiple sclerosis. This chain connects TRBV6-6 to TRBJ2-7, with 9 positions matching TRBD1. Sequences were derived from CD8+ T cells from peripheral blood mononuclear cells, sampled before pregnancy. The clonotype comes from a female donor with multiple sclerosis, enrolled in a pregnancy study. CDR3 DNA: TGTGCCAGCAGTTATTCCGGGACAGGGTCCTACGAGCAGTACTTC. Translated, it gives CASSYSGTGSYEQYF.